The rows below give T cell receptor beta chains drawn from one sample of a study of cytomegalovirus exposure and HLA in healthy donors. Some clones are missing from TCRdb's copy, which holds only in-frame ones; the method was immunoSEQ multiplex PCR. The sample shows more than 90,000 clones, around 81% of them seen only once. Material: PBMCs. The receptors were gathered from a woman in her 70s in good health and CMV-seropositive. Both conserved end residues are part of each CDR3.

V gene	CDR3 length	J gene	CDR3 protein
TRBV28	17	TRBJ2-7	CASSPIGRGIPWEEQYF
TRBV5-6	13	TRBJ1-2	CATAKTGAIGYTF
TRBV4-3	15	TRBJ2-1	CASSRSGRVNNEQFF
TRBV7-2	16	TRBJ1-2	CASSLVSGGRDYGYTF
TRBV30	14	TRBJ1-1	CAWRPLGSNTEAFF
TRBV18	16	TRBJ2-2	CASSPPSGRALGELFF
TRBV10-2	14	TRBJ1-3	CASSGPTGGNTIYF
TRBV5-4	19	TRBJ2-2	CASSRSNRRDGPNTGELFF
TRBV19	15	TRBJ2-6	CASALAGAGANVLTF
TRBV4-2	16	TRBJ2-1	CASSRPGGRGYNEQFF
TRBV30	12	TRBJ1-2	CAWSVPGRGYTF
TRBV14	15	TRBJ2-3	CASSLGLVSPDTQYF
TRBV7-3	13	TRBJ2-3	CASSQRVTDTQYF
TRBV6-4	13	TRBJ1-1	CASSVTGGAEAFF
TRBV7-6	15	TRBJ2-1	CASSPRTDSYNEQFF
TRBV28	14	TRBJ2-7	CASRGTGESYEQYF
TRBV7-9	15	TRBJ1-3	CASSLEASSGNTIYF
TRBV7-8	11	TRBJ2-7	CASSPTGEQYF
TRBV9	17	TRBJ2-1	CASSAGLAGSSYNEQFF
TRBV28	14	TRBJ1-1	CASSSGQGDTEAFF
TRBV15	14	TRBJ2-5	CATSRVGQGETQYF
TRBV4-2	14	TRBJ1-2	CASSRGQGMGGYTF
TRBV12-5	13	TRBJ2-5	CASGLRLGETQYF
TRBV6-6	15	TRBJ2-1	CASTPPSRAYNEQFF
TRBV7-3	13	TRBJ2-2	CASSLPDTGELFF
TRBV7-2	12	TRBJ2-3	CASISGTDTQYF
TRBV7-3	14	TRBJ2-3	CASSYRDWWDTQYF
TRBV10-1	15	TRBJ1-1	CASSHPVGGGTEAFF
TRBV6-1	14	TRBJ2-2	CASSEAFNTGELFF
TRBV6-5	15	TRBJ2-5	CASSYSGRVGETQYF
TRBV2	12	TRBJ2-7	CASRGDLYEQYF
TRBV28	16	TRBJ2-3	CASSSFGTGGTDTQYF
TRBV7-2	14	TRBJ2-2	CASSLDRQGGELFF
TRBV4-3	13	TRBJ2-2	CASSQSSGGELFF
TRBV11-3	14	TRBJ2-3	CATTGLAGTDTQYF
TRBV7-9	16	TRBJ2-2	CASSPQAGGGTGELFF